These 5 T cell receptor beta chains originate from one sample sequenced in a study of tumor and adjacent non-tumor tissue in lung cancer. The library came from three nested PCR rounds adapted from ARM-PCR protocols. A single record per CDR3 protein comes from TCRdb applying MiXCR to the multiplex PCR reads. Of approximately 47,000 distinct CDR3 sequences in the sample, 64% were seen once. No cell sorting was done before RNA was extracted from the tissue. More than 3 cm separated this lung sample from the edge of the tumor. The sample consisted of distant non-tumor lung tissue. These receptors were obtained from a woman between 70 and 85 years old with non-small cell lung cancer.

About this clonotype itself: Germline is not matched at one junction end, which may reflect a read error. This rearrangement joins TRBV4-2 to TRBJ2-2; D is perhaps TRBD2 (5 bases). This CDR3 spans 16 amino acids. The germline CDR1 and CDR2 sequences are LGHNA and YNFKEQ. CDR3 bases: TGTGCCAGCAGCCAAAATTGGGCCACAAACACCGGGGAGCTGCTTTTT. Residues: CASSQNWATNTGELLF.

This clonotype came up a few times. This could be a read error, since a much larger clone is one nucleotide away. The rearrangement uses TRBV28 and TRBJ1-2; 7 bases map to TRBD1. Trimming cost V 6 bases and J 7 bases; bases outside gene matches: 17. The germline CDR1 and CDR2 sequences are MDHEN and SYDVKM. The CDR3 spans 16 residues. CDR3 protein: CASRSSGTVVLGGYTF. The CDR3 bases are TGTGCCAGCAGAAGCTCCGGGACAGTGGTTTTGGGTGGCTACACCTTC.

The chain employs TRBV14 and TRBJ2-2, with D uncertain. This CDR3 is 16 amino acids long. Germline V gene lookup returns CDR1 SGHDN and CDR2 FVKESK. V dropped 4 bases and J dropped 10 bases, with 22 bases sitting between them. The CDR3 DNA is TGTGCCAGCAGCCGATTATACCGTGGCTCTTGGCTGGAGCTGTTTTTT. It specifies CASSRLYRGSWLELFF.

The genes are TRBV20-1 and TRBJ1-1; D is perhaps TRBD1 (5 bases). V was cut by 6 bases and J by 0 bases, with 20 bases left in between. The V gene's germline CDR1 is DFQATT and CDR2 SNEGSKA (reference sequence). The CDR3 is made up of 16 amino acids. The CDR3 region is CSARGRGQILNTEAFF. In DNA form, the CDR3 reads TGCAGTGCCCGAGGAAGGGGCCAGATTTTGAACACTGAAGCTTTCTTT.

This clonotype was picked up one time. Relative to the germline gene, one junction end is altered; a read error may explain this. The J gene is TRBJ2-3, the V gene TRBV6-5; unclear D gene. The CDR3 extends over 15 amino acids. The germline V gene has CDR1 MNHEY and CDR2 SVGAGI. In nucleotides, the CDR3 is TGTGCCAGCAGTTACTCGTTTATGAGAACAGATACGCAGTATTTC. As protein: CASSYSFMRTDTQYF.